This T cell receptor (beta chain) was captured by sequencing in a study of blood T cell repertoires in COVID-19 (dated by TCRdb to the early 2020s). Context from the whole study: The collaborator samples originated in the United States, Italy and Spain and spanned the acute and convalescent phases of COVID-19. Samples were obtained from the ongoing ImmuneRACE study (first 160 participants) and from roughly 1,300 subjects provided by 6 global collaborators. The repertoires were released in a freely available public database intended as a resource for research on the immune response to SARS-CoV-2. The sample metadata nearly always contained a de-identified subject ID, COVID-19 status, age in years and sex. Where available, HLA class I and class II types were taken from metadata supplied by the sample provider and were not determined by assay-based typing. Subjects who had been exposed to COVID-19, were actively infected with it, or had recovered from it provided the deeply sampled blood TCRbeta repertoires that made up the dataset. The material from the prospective study consisted of cDNA or gDNA derived from T cells, B-cell-depleted T cells, or PBMCs.

Overall results and qualifications from the work: How much clinical and demographic metadata was included differed by source and by participant, and the metadata was provided uncurated.

This clone was seen only once. Its antigen is unknown. No base-level quality is on record; no much larger clone is a single base apart. CDR1 and CDR2 are read off the germline V gene as SGDLS and YYNGEE. V and J are truncated by 2 bases and 7 bases respectively, leaving an intervening sequence of 12 bases. From the cysteine through the phenylalanine, the CDR3 covers 14 amino acids. Left in the record is the CDR3 DNA by itself, 42 bases read in frame from the first base. TCRbeta CDR3 regions were amplified from genomic DNA by means of the immunoSEQ Assay, a bias-controlled multiplex PCR. The study's processing was this. The number of nucleated cells in each sample was estimated by amplification of reference gene primers within the assay. To quantify the absolute abundance of each unique TCRbeta CDR3 rearrangement, sequence reads were collapsed and filtered. For each sample, productive Simpson clonality was calculated by taking the square root of Simpson's diversity index across productive rearrangements. The source is immuneACCESS, and TCRdb retained only in-frame sequences with V and J called. Part of the clones is not carried over; for the studies checked, unresolved V genes explain less than half of this, and the remainder is unexplained. Clonal size and the V and J genes are those of that table, whereas D and trimming came from the DNA. This sample has fewer than 120,000 clones in its table, and about 85% of those were observed once. Of the sample, around 4.9% is held by the ten largest clones.

The collaborating institutions used their own protocols to collect whole blood in K2EDTA tubes. Collaborator samples were shipped for TCRbeta analysis as frozen whole blood, isolated PBMCs, or DNA extracted from either sample type. The receptor was isolated from a human donor in a cohort sampled during active COVID-19. The chain joins TRBV9 to TRBJ2-2; the D gene cannot be named for sure. The sequencing input was peripheral blood. DNA sequence: TGTGCCAGCAGCGTCAGTCAGTATGACGGGGAGCTGTTTTTT. Its product reads: CASSVSQYDGELFF.